The rows below give T cell receptor beta chains drawn from one sample of a study of T cell repertoires in cytomegalovirus infection. Each CDR3 protein is one row after TCRdb ran MiXCR on the reads. The sample lists some 350,000 distinct CDR3 sequences, roughly 29% occurring once. These receptors' antigens are unknown. The material was cultured PBMCs, obtained from culture after CMV antigen stimulation. Source of these receptors: a human donor in good health (CMV status not recorded). Some clones in this sample may be carry-over from other donors' samples. Each CDR3 is given without its conserved first and last residue. D genes are given only for firm matches. Clone size is stated in some rows and not others, as once, few, many or a class when expanded.

v_call cdr3_length d_call clone_size cdr3_aa
TRBV7-2 12 - - ASSYIQFQETQY
TRBV19 13 - - ASSISGGRGEKLF
TRBV11-3 14 TRBD2 - ASSLALAGGAGEQF
TRBV7-9 13 TRBD2 - ASSNSGGATDTQY
TRBV7-9 12 - many ASSPFMDSYEQY
TRBV10-3 11 - - ANSRQPAYGYT
TRBV28 12 TRBD1 - ASRPTGAREKLF
TRBV10-3 13 - few AISIETGDNEKLF
TRBV15 12 TRBD1 - ATSREQGAYEQY
TRBV10-3 13 TRBD1 - AISGGTGYTGELF
TRBV19 9 - - ASSIHQTQY
TRBV6-8 13 TRBD1 - ASSRRTGLGNTIY
TRBV6-6 13 TRBD1 - ASSEGQGNQETQY
TRBV24-1 11 - - ATSDSGLYEQF
TRBV6-5 12 - - ASSYSNRNYGYT
TRBV7-6 15 TRBD2 - ASSRNSPSGDYNEQF
TRBV20-1 13 TRBD2 many SAGGGTTQGNTQY